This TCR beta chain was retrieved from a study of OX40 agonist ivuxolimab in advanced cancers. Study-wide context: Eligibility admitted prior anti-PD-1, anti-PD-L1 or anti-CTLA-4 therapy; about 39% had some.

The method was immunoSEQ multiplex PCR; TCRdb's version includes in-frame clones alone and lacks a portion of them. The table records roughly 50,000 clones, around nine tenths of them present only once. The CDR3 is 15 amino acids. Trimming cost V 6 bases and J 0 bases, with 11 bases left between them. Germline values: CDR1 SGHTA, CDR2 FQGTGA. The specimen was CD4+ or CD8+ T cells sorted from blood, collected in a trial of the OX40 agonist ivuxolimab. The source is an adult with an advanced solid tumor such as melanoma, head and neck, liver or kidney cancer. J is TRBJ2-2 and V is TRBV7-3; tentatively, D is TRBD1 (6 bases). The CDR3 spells CASRAGTPNTGELFF. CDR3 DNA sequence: TGTGCCAGCAGGGCCGGGACACCGAACACCGGGGAGCTGTTTTTT.